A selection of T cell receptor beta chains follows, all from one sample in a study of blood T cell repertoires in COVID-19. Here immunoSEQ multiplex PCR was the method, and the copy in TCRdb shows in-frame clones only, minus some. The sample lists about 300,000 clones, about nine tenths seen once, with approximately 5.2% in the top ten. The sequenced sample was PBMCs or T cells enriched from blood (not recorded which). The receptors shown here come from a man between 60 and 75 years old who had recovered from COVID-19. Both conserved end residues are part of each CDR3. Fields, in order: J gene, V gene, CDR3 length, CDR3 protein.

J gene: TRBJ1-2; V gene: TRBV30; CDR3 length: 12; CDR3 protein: CAWSYSNYGYTF
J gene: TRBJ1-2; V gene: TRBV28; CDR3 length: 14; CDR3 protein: CASLSPGLAYGYTF
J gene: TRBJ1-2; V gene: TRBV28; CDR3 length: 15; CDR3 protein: CASSTKPTSTYGYTF
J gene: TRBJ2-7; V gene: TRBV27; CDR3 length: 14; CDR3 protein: CASSLMGLTYEQYF
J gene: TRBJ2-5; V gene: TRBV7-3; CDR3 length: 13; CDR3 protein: CASSSQGGETQYF
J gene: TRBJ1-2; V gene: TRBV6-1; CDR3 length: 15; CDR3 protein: CASSEAKTGTFGYTF
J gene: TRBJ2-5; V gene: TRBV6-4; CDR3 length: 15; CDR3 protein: CASSHGHLVQETQYF
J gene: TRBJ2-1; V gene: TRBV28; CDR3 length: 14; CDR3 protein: CASRSGLAYNEQFF
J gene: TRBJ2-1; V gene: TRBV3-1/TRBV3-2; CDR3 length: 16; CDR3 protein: CASSREGLVIYNEQFF
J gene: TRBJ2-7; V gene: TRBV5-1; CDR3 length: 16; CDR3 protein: CASSGTRAGGPGEQYF
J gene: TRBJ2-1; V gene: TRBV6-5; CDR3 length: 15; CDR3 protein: CASSRTSGVLNEQFF
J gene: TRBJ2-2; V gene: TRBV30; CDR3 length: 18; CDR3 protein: CAWTRWGLAVPNTGELFF
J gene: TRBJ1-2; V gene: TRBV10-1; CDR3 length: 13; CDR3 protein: CASSAGTSYGYTF
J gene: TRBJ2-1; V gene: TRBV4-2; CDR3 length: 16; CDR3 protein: CASSQVVAGGTVEQFF
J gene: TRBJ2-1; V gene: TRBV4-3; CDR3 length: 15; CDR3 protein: CASSQGAVSVGEQFF
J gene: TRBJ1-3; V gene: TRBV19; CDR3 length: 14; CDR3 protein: CASSIDRSGNTIYF
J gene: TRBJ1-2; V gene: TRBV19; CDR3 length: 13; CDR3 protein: CASRQQSYYGYTF
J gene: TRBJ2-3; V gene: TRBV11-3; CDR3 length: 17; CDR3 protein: CASSPGGLEPMADTQYF
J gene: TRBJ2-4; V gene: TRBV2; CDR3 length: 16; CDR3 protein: CASSNLAGVYKNIQYF
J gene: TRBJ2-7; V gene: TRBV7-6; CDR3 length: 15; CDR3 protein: CASSLGTRGAYEQYF
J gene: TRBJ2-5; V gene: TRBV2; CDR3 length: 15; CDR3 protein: CASSQNSGREETQYF
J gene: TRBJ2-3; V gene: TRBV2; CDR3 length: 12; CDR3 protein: CASSRTGDTQYF
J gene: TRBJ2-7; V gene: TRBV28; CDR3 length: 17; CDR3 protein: CASSFPEPDRGRREQYF
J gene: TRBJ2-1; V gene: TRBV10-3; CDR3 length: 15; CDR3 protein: CAISVSGLADNEQFF
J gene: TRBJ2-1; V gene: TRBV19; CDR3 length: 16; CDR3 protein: CASSRGGTSGDNEQFF
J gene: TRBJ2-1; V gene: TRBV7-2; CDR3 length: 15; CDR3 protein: CASSLTSDSYNEQFF
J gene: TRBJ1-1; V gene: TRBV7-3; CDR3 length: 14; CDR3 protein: CASSLGHMNTEAFF
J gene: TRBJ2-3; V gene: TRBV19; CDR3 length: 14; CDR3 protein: CASKMDRGTDTQYF
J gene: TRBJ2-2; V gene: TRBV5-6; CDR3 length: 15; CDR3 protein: CASSFRTSVTGELFF
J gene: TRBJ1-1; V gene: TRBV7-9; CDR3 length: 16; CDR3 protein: CASSKPGQGRSTEAFF
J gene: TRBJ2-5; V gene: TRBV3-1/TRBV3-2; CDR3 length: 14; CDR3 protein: CASSQVSGKGTQYF
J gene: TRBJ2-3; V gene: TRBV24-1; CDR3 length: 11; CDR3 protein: CADPGVDTQYF
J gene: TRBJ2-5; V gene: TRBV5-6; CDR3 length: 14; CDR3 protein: CASSYGGRKETQYF
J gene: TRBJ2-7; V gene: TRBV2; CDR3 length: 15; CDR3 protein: CASRILGTGVDEQYF
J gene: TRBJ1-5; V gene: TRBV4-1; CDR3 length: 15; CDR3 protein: CASSQDGAKHQPQHF
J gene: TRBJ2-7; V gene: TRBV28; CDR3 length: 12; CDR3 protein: CASSLTSYEQYF
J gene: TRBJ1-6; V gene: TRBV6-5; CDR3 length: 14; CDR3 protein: CASSPGQGSSPLHF
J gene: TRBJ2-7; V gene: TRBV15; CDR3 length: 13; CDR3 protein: CATSSGRVREQYF
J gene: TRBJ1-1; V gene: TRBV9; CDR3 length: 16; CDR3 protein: CASSVEGHLMNTEAFF
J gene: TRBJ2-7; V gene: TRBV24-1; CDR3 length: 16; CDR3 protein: CATSDPHRDKPYEQYF
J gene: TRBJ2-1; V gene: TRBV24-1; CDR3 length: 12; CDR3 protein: CATQLGGDQSVF
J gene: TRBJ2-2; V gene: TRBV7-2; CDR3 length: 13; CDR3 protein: CASSLVSTGELFF
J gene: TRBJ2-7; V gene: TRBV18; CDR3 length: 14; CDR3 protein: CASSSTGSSYEQYF
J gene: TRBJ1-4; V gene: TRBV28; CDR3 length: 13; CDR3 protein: CASSFRGGIGLFF
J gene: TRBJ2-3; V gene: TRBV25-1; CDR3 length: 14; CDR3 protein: CASRVSGRGDTQYF
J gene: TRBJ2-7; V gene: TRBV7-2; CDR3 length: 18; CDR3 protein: CASSFRGTSGRSGYEQYF
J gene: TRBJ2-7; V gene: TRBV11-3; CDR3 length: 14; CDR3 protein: CASSPQGALYEQYF
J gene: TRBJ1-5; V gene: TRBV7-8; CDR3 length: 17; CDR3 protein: CASSLYADRSSNQPQHF
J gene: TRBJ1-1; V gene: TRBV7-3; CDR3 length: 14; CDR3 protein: CASSPQGSDTEAFF
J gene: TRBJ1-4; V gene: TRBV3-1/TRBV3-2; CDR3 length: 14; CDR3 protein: CASSQAGQGEKLFF
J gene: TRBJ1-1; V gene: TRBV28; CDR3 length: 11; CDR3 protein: CSVQGSTEAFF
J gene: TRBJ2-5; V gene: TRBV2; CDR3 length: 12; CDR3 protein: CASSEAGETQYF
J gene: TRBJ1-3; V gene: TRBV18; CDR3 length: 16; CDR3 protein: CASSPPKGLSGNTIYF
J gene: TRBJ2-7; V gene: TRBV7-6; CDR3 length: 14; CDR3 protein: CASSSYRPGNEQYF
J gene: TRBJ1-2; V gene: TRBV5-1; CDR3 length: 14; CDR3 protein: CASSPGQGDYGYTF